The clone carrying this T cell receptor (beta chain) was found a few times. One end of the junction does not line up with germline, which may come from a read error. This CDR3 has 13 amino acids. Per the germline V gene, CDR1 is SGHTA and CDR2 is FQGNSA. The sample originates from a study of blood T cells in healthy people across ages. Through a sample-barcoded 5' primer and a J-beta primer mix, a second PCR was run for roughly 7 to 11 cycles. One entry per CDR3 protein, called by TCRdb with MiXCR from the 5' RACE reads. The sample shows roughly 1 million distinct CDR3 sequences, almost 25% of them seen only once. With each sample, at least 5 micrograms of total RNA were extracted. In addition, the sample was reused for a study of T cells of mothers and their children. That investigation notes: Reads recorded for TCR beta CDR3 numbered over 8 million per mother and roughly 3 million per child.

The clonotype comes from a girl aged 2-15 years in good health. Specimen: blood. This sequence joins TRBV7-2 and TRBJ2-5; possible D gene TRBD2, 5 bases. CDR3 coding DNA: TGTGCCAGCAGTTTAGCGCCGGAAGAGACCCAGTACTTC. Translating it yields CASSLAPEETQYF. Full variable domain (remainder filled in from reference TRBV7-2 and TRBJ2-5): GAGVSQSPSNKVTEKGKDVELRCDPISGHTALYWYRQSLGQGLEFLIYFQGNSAPDKSGLPSDRFSAERTGGSVSTLTIQRTQQEDSAVYLCASSLAPEETQYFGPGTRLLVL.